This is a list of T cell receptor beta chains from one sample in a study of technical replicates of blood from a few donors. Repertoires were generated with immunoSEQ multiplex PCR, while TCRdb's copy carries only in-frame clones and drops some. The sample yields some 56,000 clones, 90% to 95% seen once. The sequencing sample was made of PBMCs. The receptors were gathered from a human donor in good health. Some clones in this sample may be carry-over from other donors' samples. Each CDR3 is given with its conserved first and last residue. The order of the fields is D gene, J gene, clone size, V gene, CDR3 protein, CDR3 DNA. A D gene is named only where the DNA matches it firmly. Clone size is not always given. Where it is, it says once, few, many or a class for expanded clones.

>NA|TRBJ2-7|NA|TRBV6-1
CASSEADYGGEQYF
TGTGCCAGCAGTGAAGCGGACTACGGGGGCGAGCAGTACTTC
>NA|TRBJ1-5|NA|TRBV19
CASTMGQDQPQHF
TGTGCCAGTACCATGGGCCAAGATCAGCCCCAGCATTTT
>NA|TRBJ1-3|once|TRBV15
CATSRERGNSGNTIYF
TGTGCCACCAGCAGAGAACGCGGAAACTCTGGAAACACCATATATTTT
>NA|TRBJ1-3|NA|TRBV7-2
CASRFEGGNTIYF
TGTGCCAGCAGATTTGAGGGCGGAAACACCATATATTTT
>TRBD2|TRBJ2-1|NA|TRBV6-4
CASSDSPTSGRNEQFF
TGTGCCAGCAGTGACTCCCCCACTAGCGGGAGAAATGAGCAGTTCTTC
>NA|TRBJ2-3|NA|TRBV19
CASSPAWAGLSTDTQYF
TGTGCCAGTAGCCCCGCCTGGGCGGGGTTAAGCACAGATACGCAGTATTTT
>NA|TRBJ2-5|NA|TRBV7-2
CASSSPASADQGAQYF
TGTGCCAGCAGCTCCCCGGCGAGCGCGGACCAAGGGGCCCAGTACTTC
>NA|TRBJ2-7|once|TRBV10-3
CAISGSGPTYEQYF
TGTGCCATCAGTGGCAGCGGGCCTACCTACGAGCAGTACTTC
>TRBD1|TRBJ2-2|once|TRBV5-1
CASSPGTGGFAGELFF
TGCGCCAGCAGCCCCGGGACAGGGGGATTCGCCGGGGAGCTGTTTTTT
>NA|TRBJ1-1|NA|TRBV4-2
CASSQYGGNTEAFF
TGTGCCAGCAGCCAATATGGCGGGAACACTGAAGCTTTCTTT
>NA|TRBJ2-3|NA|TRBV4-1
CASSQESVSSTDTQYF
TGCGCCAGCAGCCAAGAGAGCGTATCAAGTACAGATACGCAGTATTTT
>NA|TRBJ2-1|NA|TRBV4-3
CASSKRTEYNEQFF
TGCGCCAGCAGCAAGCGGACGGAATACAATGAGCAGTTCTTC
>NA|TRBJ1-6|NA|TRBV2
CASSEGGGTLHF
TGTGCCAGCAGTGAGGGGGGGGGAACCCTCCACTTT
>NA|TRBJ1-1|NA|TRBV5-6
CASSHWYWGGNTEAFF
TGTGCCAGCAGCCACTGGTATTGGGGGGGGAACACTGAAGCTTTCTTT
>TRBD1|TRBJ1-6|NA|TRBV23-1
CASSPRTGGGSPLHF
TGCGCCAGCAGTCCAAGGACAGGGGGCGGGTCACCCCTCCACTTT
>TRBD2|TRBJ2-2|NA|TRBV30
CAWRTSGRRGELFF
TGTGCCTGGAGGACTAGCGGGAGACGCGGGGAGCTGTTTTTT
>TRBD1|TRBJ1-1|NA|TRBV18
CASSPPQGASTEAFF
TGTGCCAGCTCACCCCCGCAGGGGGCTAGCACTGAAGCTTTCTTT
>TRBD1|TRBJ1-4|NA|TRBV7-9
CASFRGQPATNEKLFF
TGTGCCAGCTTTCGGGGACAGCCAGCAACTAATGAAAAACTGTTTTTT
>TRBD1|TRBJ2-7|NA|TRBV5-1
CASSWDRVSYEQYF
TGCGCCAGCAGCTGGGACAGGGTTTCGTACGAGCAGTACTTC
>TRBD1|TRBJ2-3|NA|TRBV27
CASSFERRRDRTDTQYF
TGTGCCAGCAGCTTCGAGAGGCGCCGGGACAGGACAGATACGCAGTATTTT
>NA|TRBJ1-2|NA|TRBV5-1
CASSLLSGPSGYTF
TGCGCCAGCAGCTTGTTGTCTGGTCCGAGTGGCTACACCTTC
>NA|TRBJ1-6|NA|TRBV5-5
CASTAIGTAPLHF
TGTGCCAGCACCGCTATTGGAACAGCACCCCTCCACTTT
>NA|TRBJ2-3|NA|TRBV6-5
CASSGGARTDTQYF
TGTGCCAGCAGCGGAGGGGCTCGAACAGATACGCAGTATTTT
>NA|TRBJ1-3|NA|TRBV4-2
CASSQIGGADGNTIYF
TGTGCCAGCAGCCAGATTGGGGGGGCTGATGGAAACACCATATATTTT
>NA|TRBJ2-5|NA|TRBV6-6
CASSRQGGETQYF
TGTGCCAGCAGCCGACAGGGAGGAGAGACCCAGTACTTC
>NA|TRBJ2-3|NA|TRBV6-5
CASSSYSGSDTQYF
TGTGCCAGTTCCTCTTACAGCGGTAGTGATACGCAGTATTTT
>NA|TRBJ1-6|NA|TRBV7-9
CASSPAGQRGSPLHF
TGTGCCAGCAGTCCCGCGGGGCAGCGGGGATCACCCCTCCACTTT
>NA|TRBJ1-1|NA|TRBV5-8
CASSLGSAGMNTEAFF
TGTGCCAGCAGCTTAGGTTCGGCAGGCATGAACACTGAAGCTTTCTTT
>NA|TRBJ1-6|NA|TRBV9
CASSKRPGVNSPLHF
TGTGCCAGCAGCAAAAGGCCAGGGGTAAATTCACCCCTCCACTTT